This is a list of T cell receptor beta chains from one sample in a study of CD8 T cells in ankylosing spondylitis. MiXCR, applied by TCRdb to the 5' RACE reads, yields one record per CDR3 protein. The repertoire includes about 440,000 distinct CDR3 sequences, 15% to 20% of them detected once, and over 1% sits in the top ten. Sequencing was done on a sample of blood, either unsorted or a sorted T cell fraction (not recorded which). The receptors derive from a male donor with ankylosing spondylitis. CDR3s include the opening cysteine and the closing phenylalanine or tryptophan. Each record gives: J gene, D gene, clone size, V gene, CDR3 protein, CDR3 DNA. The D gene is left open where the match is weak. Only some rows state a clone size, as once, few, many or a class for expanded clones.

>TRBJ2-5|.|few|TRBV4-1
CASSQLGGAAIQETQYF
TGCGCCAGCAGCCAGCTTGGAGGGGCAGCGATACAAGAGACCCAGTACTTC
>TRBJ2-7|TRBD1|once|TRBV7-6
CASSLGRAGGEHEQYF
TGTGCCAGCAGCTTAGGAAGGGCAGGGGGTGAGCACGAGCAGTACTTC
>TRBJ2-2|TRBD2|few|TRBV4-2
CASSRGAGANRYAGELFF
TGTGCCAGCAGCCGCGGAGCGGGAGCTAATCGGTATGCCGGGGAGCTGTTTTTT
>TRBJ2-2|.|.|TRBV11-2
CASSQGVNTGELFF
TGTGCCAGCAGCCAGGGAGTTAACACCGGGGAGCTGTTTTTT
>TRBJ1-2|TRBD1|many|TRBV12-3/TRBV12-4
CASSSPDRGLYGYTF
TGTGCCAGCAGTTCTCCGGACAGGGGGCTATATGGCTACACCTTC
>TRBJ2-5|.|few|TRBV10-3
CAISETGQETQYF
TGTGCCATCAGTGAGACAGGCCAAGAGACCCAGTACTTC
>TRBJ1-6|.|few|TRBV20-1
CSASGIPRDRPNSPLHF
TGCAGTGCTTCCGGAATCCCGCGAGACAGGCCTAATTCACCCCTCCACTTT
>TRBJ1-1|.|.|TRBV4-2
CASSQFRDTEAFF
TGTGCCAGCAGCCAGTTCAGGGACACTGAAGCTTTCTTT
>TRBJ1-1|.|many|TRBV7-9
CASSPRAMNTEAFF
TGTGCCAGCAGCCCTCGTGCCATGAACACTGAAGCTTTCTTT
>TRBJ1-5|TRBD1|few|TRBV10-3
CATSGQGADQPQHF
TGTGCCACCTCGGGACAGGGGGCCGATCAGCCCCAGCATTTT
>TRBJ2-3|TRBD2|few|TRBV7-2
CASASGPSGGTQYF
TGTGCCAGCGCTAGCGGGCCCTCCGGGGGTACGCAGTATTTT
>TRBJ2-5|TRBD1|few|TRBV25-1
CASSGRQGPWETQYF
TGTGCCAGCAGTGGACGACAGGGGCCTTGGGAGACCCAGTACTTC
>TRBJ2-1|.|.|TRBV6-1
CASRTEGGIYNEQFF
TGTGCCAGCAGGACCGAGGGGGGGATCTACAATGAGCAGTTCTTC
>TRBJ2-2|.|.|TRBV20-1
CSARDLSAAGGELFF
TGCAGTGCTAGAGATCTCTCGGCAGCTGGCGGGGAGCTGTTTTTT
>TRBJ1-2|TRBD1|few|TRBV28
CASSSSGTVYGYTF
TGTGCCAGCAGTTCTTCCGGGACAGTCTATGGCTACACCTTC
>TRBJ1-4|.|.|TRBV29-1
CSVVRASNEKLFF
TGCAGCGTTGTGCGGGCATCTAATGAAAAACTGTTTTTT
>TRBJ2-7|TRBD2|few|TRBV28
CASSLWASGSPYEQYF
TGTGCCAGCAGTTTATGGGCTAGCGGGAGCCCCTACGAGCAGTACTTC
>TRBJ1-1|.|few|TRBV12-3/TRBV12-4
CASRRHGMNTEAFF
TGTGCCAGCAGACGACATGGGATGAACACTGAAGCTTTCTTT
>TRBJ1-3|.|many|TRBV12-3/TRBV12-4
CASSLGQSWDTIYF
TGTGCCAGCAGTTTAGGACAGAGCTGGGACACCATATATTTT
>TRBJ1-5|.|.|TRBV6-1
CASSPQVGNQPQHF
TGTGCCAGCAGTCCGCAGGTAGGCAATCAGCCCCAGCATTTT
>TRBJ2-7|.|many|TRBV5-1
CASSLEGNYEQYF
TGTGCCAGCTCACTCGAGGGGAACTACGAGCAGTACTTC
>TRBJ1-2|.|few|TRBV2
CASSEAGGSTF
TGTGCCAGCAGTGAAGCAGGTGGATCCACCTTC
>TRBJ1-6|.|few|TRBV20-1
CSAGRRGTSSYNSPLHF
TGCAGTGCTGGACGAAGGGGAACAAGCTCCTATAATTCACCCCTCCACTTT
>TRBJ2-5|TRBD1|.|TRBV7-3
CASSLTGTGTETQYF
TGTGCCAGCAGCTTAACAGGGACAGGAACGGAGACCCAGTACTTC
>TRBJ2-1|.|.|TRBV18
CASSPYLWNEQFF
TGTGCCAGCTCACCATACCTATGGAATGAGCAGTTCTTC
>TRBJ2-1|.|.|TRBV15
CATSARLGISYNEQFF
TGTGCCACCAGCGCTCGACTAGGGATTTCCTACAATGAGCAGTTCTTC
>TRBJ2-4|.|many|TRBV5-6
CASSPRLENIQYF
TGTGCCAGCAGCCCCCGACTAGAGAACATTCAGTACTTC
>TRBJ2-1|.|few|TRBV7-2
CASSLNGPGHNEQFF
TGTGCCAGCAGCTTAAACGGGCCCGGGCACAATGAGCAGTTCTTC
>TRBJ2-2|TRBD2|few|TRBV20-1
CSARPGGGTGELFF
TGCAGTGCTAGACCCGGGGGGGGCACCGGGGAGCTGTTTTTT
>TRBJ2-3|TRBD2|many|TRBV12-3/TRBV12-4
CASILGTSGSLGTQYF
TGTGCCAGCATCCTAGGGACTAGCGGGAGTTTAGGTACGCAGTATTTT
>TRBJ1-5|TRBD1|few|TRBV6-1
CASSQTGMGQPQHF
TGTGCCAGCAGTCAGACAGGGATGGGTCAGCCCCAGCATTTT
>TRBJ2-7|.|.|TRBV6-2/TRBV6-3
CASSSGLLWYEQYF
TGTGCCAGCAGTTCTGGCCTCCTGTGGTACGAGCAGTACTTC
>TRBJ2-7|TRBD1|.|TRBV6-2/TRBV6-3
CASSRPRQGTYEQYF
TGTGCCAGCAGCCGCCCCAGACAGGGAACCTACGAGCAGTACTTC
>TRBJ2-7|TRBD1|few|TRBV29-1
CSVDSDRENEQYF
TGCAGCGTTGATAGTGACAGGGAAAACGAGCAGTACTTC
>TRBJ1-2|TRBD1|.|TRBV5-1
CASSLASGTGADGYTF
TGCGCCAGCAGCTTGGCCTCCGGGACAGGGGCCGATGGCTACACCTTC
>TRBJ2-7|.|few|TRBV19
CATLPGTPDGYEQYF
TGTGCCACCCTGCCCGGGACACCCGATGGGTACGAGCAGTACTTC
>TRBJ2-7|TRBD1|.|TRBV20-1
CSASSPGQALYEQYF
TGCAGTGCTTCATCTCCGGGACAGGCACTTTACGAGCAGTACTTC
>TRBJ1-1|.|.|TRBV3-1
CASSQKGGNPEAFF
TGTGCCAGCAGCCAAAAAGGTGGTAACCCTGAAGCTTTCTTT
>TRBJ2-7|.|.|TRBV6-2/TRBV6-3
CASSPPSLVTGANYEQYF
TGTGCCAGCAGTCCTCCTAGCCTCGTGACTGGGGCTAACTACGAGCAGTACTTC
>TRBJ2-2|TRBD2|once|TRBV20-1
CSAREGTSGSGELFF
TGCAGTGCTAGAGAAGGGACTAGCGGGAGCGGGGAGCTGTTTTTT
>TRBJ2-6|.|few|TRBV6-2/TRBV6-3
CASRQTPLGSGANVLTF
TGTGCCAGCAGACAAACACCCCTGGGCTCTGGGGCCAACGTCCTGACTTTC
>TRBJ2-1|.|many|TRBV9
CASSVGSAGNSYNEQFF
TGTGCCAGCAGCGTAGGATCAGCAGGGAACTCCTACAATGAGCAGTTCTTC
>TRBJ2-1|TRBD2|few|TRBV29-1
CSVGPSGRAYNEQFF
TGCAGCGTTGGGCCTAGCGGGAGGGCCTACAATGAGCAGTTCTTC
>TRBJ2-7|TRBD1|few|TRBV5-1
CASSLGQGRFNEQYF
TGCGCCAGCAGCTTGGGACAGGGTCGGTTCAACGAGCAGTACTTC
>TRBJ1-4|.|few|TRBV6-1
CASSSSRDTTTNEKLFFF
.
>TRBJ2-2|.|.|TRBV5-1
CASSLAVGTNTGELFF
TGCGCCAGCAGCTTGGCTGTGGGCACGAACACCGGGGAGCTGTTTTTT
>TRBJ2-1|.|.|TRBV6-1
CASSPPLPGQSAYSNEQFF
TGTGCCAGCAGTCCCCCCTTACCCGGACAGTCCGCATACTCCAATGAGCAGTTCTTC
>TRBJ2-7|TRBD1|many|TRBV5-1
CASSQWTGDSEQYF
TGCGCCAGCAGCCAATGGACAGGGGATAGCGAGCAGTACTTC
>TRBJ2-3|.|.|TRBV29-1
CSVVQITDTQYF
TGCAGCGTTGTTCAGATAACAGATACGCAGTATTTT
>TRBJ2-1|.|.|TRBV7-6
CASSLGRLNEQFF
TGTGCCAGCAGCTTAGGGCGTCTTAATGAGCAGTTCTTC
>TRBJ2-2|.|.|TRBV13
CASSLRVSGNTGELFF
TGTGCCAGCAGCCTCCGGGTGAGCGGAAACACCGGGGAGCTGTTTTTT
>TRBJ1-1|.|few|TRBV30
CAWTKGMNTEAFF
TGTGCCTGGACGAAAGGGATGAACACTGAAGCTTTCTTT
>TRBJ2-7|TRBD2|many|TRBV5-1
CASSGGGNSYEQYF
TGCGCCAGCAGCGGCGGGGGAAACTCCTACGAGCAGTACTTC
>TRBJ2-7|.|few|TRBV11-1
CASSSSGSFYEQYF
TGTGCCAGCAGTTCATCAGGGTCATTCTACGAGCAGTACTTC
>TRBJ2-1|TRBD2|few|TRBV4-2
CASSQVFSGGANEQFF
TGTGCCAGCAGCCAAGTCTTTAGCGGGGGGGCGAATGAGCAGTTCTTC
>TRBJ2-1|.|once|TRBV2
CASNWGAVEQFF
TGTGCCAGCAACTGGGGGGCGGTCGAGCAGTTCTTC
>TRBJ1-3|TRBD1|few|TRBV6-1
CASRVDRDQGNTIYF
TGTGCCAGCAGGGTCGACAGGGACCAAGGAAACACCATATATTTT